This T cell receptor (beta chain) is drawn from a study of blood T cell repertoires in COVID-19. Study as a whole: The samples span acute and convalescent COVID-19 from the United States, Italy and Spain. The cDNA or gDNA used as material had been derived from T cells, B-cell-depleted T cells, or PBMCs.

The germline V and J ends were trimmed by 1 base and 0 bases, with 4 bases remaining between them. Germline lookup yields CDR1 SEHNR and CDR2 FQNEAQ (reference sequence). The CDR3 extends over 15 amino acids. Here immunoSEQ multiplex PCR was the method, and the copy in TCRdb shows in-frame clones only, minus some. The sample consists of 180,000 or so clones, 70% to 90% of them appearing once. Comment on this clone: Different DNA sequences within this sample yield the same CDR3.

Sequenced input: peripheral blood. This receptor was identified in a man in his sixties who had recovered from COVID-19. The rearrangement joins TRBV7-9 to TRBJ1-6; the D is unclear. The CDR3 sequence: CASSLGSSYNSPLHF. In DNA form, the CDR3 reads TGTGCCAGCAGCTTAGGCAGCTCCTATAATTCACCCCTCCACTTT.